Below, 32 T cell receptor beta chains from the same sample are listed, as sequenced in a study of blood T cell repertoires in COVID-19. Method: immunoSEQ multiplex PCR; TCRdb's copy keeps in-frame clones and lacks some. The sample lists roughly 250,000 clones; around 90% were seen once. Sequencing was done on a sample of PBMCs or T cells enriched from blood (not recorded which). The receptors come from a woman aged 35 to 49 with acute COVID-19.

This clone appeared a single time. The chain recombines TRBV5-1 with TRBJ1-2; TRBD1 matches at 10 bases. Germline-derived CDR1 and CDR2 are SGHRS and YFSETQ. V lost 1 base and J lost 5; bases outside the gene matches: 11. The CDR3 runs to 17 residues. The CDR3 region is CASSLPRQGAPFYGYTF. CDR3 in DNA: TGCGCCAGCAGCTTGCCCCGACAGGGGGCCCCCTTTTATGGCTACACCTTC.

V and J are TRBV15 and TRBJ1-2; D perhaps matches TRBD1 (5 bases). This CDR3 spans 13 amino acids. Between the trimmed V and J ends, which lost 0 bases and 7 bases, there was a span of 9 bases. The germline gives CDR1 LNHNV, CDR2 YYDKDF (reference sequence). The CDR3 protein is CATSRDGGIGYTF. The CDR3 nucleotides are TGTGCCACCAGCAGAGATGGGGGGATTGGCTACACCTTC.

The CDR3 reads CASSLEYSATNEKLFF. DNA for the CDR3: TGTGCCAGCAGCTTAGAGTATTCAGCAACTAATGAAAAACTGTTTTTT. The chain has TRBV7-2 and TRBJ1-4, with D unclear. The CDR3 totals 16 residues. V shed 1 base and J shed 0 bases, with 9 bases lying between them. From germline, CDR1 is SGHTA and CDR2 FQGNSA.

This sequence joins TRBV7-9 and TRBJ1-4, with a possible D match to TRBD1 (6 bases). Germline loops: CDR1 SEHNR, CDR2 FQNEAQ (reference sequence). V was trimmed by 5 bases and J by 8 bases, leaving 24 bases between them. The CDR3 has 17 residues. The CDR3 DNA follows: TGTGCCAGCAGCCCATACTCTACGACAGGCGGCGGAGAAAAACTGTTTTTT. Residues: CASSPYSTTGGGEKLFF.

V usage is TRBV7-2 and J usage is TRBJ2-1; 9 bases are shared with TRBD2. The ends lost 5 bases at V and 4 bases at J; junction bases unmatched: 15. The CDR3 is 18 residues long. Germline-derived CDR1 and CDR2 are SGHTA and FQGNSA. CDR3 DNA: TGTGCCAGCAGCCAGGGTAGGGTGGTAGCGGGGGCATACAATGAGCAGTTCTTC. It specifies CASSQGRVVAGAYNEQFF.

The chain is built from TRBV2 and TRBJ2-3, with D perhaps matching TRBD2 (5 bases). Germline V lookup: CDR1 SNHLY, CDR2 FYNNEI. Between the trimmed V and J ends, which lost 2 bases and 3 bases, there was a span of 15 bases. The CDR3 is made up of 16 amino acids. CDR3 bases: TGTGCCAGCAGTGAAAATTTTCCCCGGGGTACAGATACGCAGTATTTT. Its protein product is CASSENFPRGTDTQYF.

The V gene is TRBV9, the J gene TRBJ2-3, with D perhaps matching TRBD2 (5 bases). CDR1 is SGDLS, CDR2 YYNGEE, per germline. The CDR3 length is 15 residues. The V and J ends lost 0 bases and 1 base respectively, with 9 bases between them. This CDR3 reads CASSVAGSRTDTQYF. CDR3 coding DNA: TGTGCCAGCAGCGTAGCGGGGTCTCGCACAGATACGCAGTATTTT.

The genes are TRBV6-5 and TRBJ1-4; D is undetermined. Trimming cost V 6 bases and J 2 bases, with 10 bases left between them. The CDR3 totals 14 residues. Germline V CDR1 and CDR2: MNHEY, SVGAGI. This chain's CDR3 is CASSPSLTNEKLFF. CDR3 in DNA: TGTGCCAGCAGCCCGAGTCTCACTAATGAAAAACTGTTTTTT.

The rearrangement links TRBV5-4 to TRBJ2-1; TRBD1 agrees at 8 bases. Germline assignment: CDR1 SGHNT and CDR2 YYREEE (reference sequence). The CDR3 contains 17 residues. Trimming took 0 bases from V and 0 from J; bases not matched to a gene: 5. CDR3 nucleotides: TGTGCCAGCAGCTTGGCACCAACAGGGGGCTCCTACAATGAGCAGTTCTTC. It encodes CASSLAPTGGSYNEQFF.

This rearrangement joins TRBV7-9 to TRBJ1-4, with 8 bases identical to TRBD1. Germline CDR1 reads SEHNR; CDR2 reads FQNEAQ (reference sequence). The CDR3 totals 12 residues. Trimming at V came to 3 bases and at J to 10 bases, leaving 1 base not matched to a gene. CDR3 sequence: CASSFGQGKLFF. The CDR3 DNA follows: TGTGCCAGCAGCTTCGGACAGGGAAAACTGTTTTTT.

This clone was counted between two and nine times. V is TRBV4-2 and J is TRBJ2-1; D gene uncertain. Germline assignment: CDR1 LGHNA and CDR2 YNFKEQ. The CDR3 has 15 amino acids. The V and J ends lost 1 base and 3 bases respectively, with 10 bases between them. The CDR3 sequence is CASSQATTDYNEQFF. The DNA of the CDR3 is TGTGCCAGCAGCCAAGCCACTACGGACTACAATGAGCAGTTCTTC.

The chain carries TRBV24-1 and TRBJ2-1, with 8 positions matching TRBD2. V shed 1 base and J 7 bases; nucleotides not matched to a gene: 8. This CDR3 spans 16 amino acids. Germline V CDR1 and CDR2: KGHDR, SFDVKD. In DNA form, the CDR3 reads TGTGCCACCAGTGATTTCGTAGCGGGAAGTAGGAATGAGCAGTTCTTC. Its protein product is CATSDFVAGSRNEQFF.

The chain is built from TRBV6-5 and TRBJ2-2; D is ambiguous. CDR3 length: 15 amino acids. The V end was cut by 2 bases, the J end by 0 bases, with 7 bases between. CDR1 MNHEY and CDR2 SVGAGI come from the germline V gene. The CDR3 spells CASSYQRPNTGELFF. The CDR3 region has the DNA TGTGCCAGCAGTTACCAGCGACCGAACACCGGGGAGCTGTTTTTT.

The J gene is TRBJ1-1, the V gene TRBV29-1, with D possibly being TRBD1 (5 bases). Germline lookup yields CDR1 SQVTM and CDR2 ANQGSEA. V lost 4 bases, J lost 4 bases, and 16 bases lay in between. This CDR3 has 14 residues. CDR3 in DNA: TGCAGCGTTGGGGGGGTCTCGATGGGCACTGAAGCTTTCTTT. Translation gives CSVGGVSMGTEAFF.

This clone was counted once. This CDR3 is also generated by other DNA sequences in the sample. The rearrangement links TRBV2 to TRBJ2-7, with TRBD2 matching 11 bases. The V gene end was trimmed by 8 bases and the J gene end by 3 bases; junction bases not matched to a gene: 0. The CDR3 covers 12 residues. Germline V CDR1 and CDR2: SNHLY, FYNNEI. CDR3 residues: CASGTSGYEQYF. CDR3 nucleotides: TGTGCCAGCGGGACTAGCGGCTACGAGCAGTACTTC. Combining the CDR3 with reference TRBV2 and TRBJ2-7 gives the whole variable domain EPEVTQTPSHQVTQMGQEVILRCVPISNHLYFYWYRQILGQKVEFLVSFYNNEISEKSEIFDDQFSVERPDGSNFTLKIRSTKLEDSAMYFCASGTSGYEQYFGPGTRLTVT.

V is TRBV6-5 and J is TRBJ2-5; D possibly corresponds to TRBD2 (6 bases). Deletions cut 2 bases from V and 5 bases from J, with 12 bases between. This CDR3 has 14 residues. CDR1 and CDR2 from the germline V gene are MNHEY and SVGAGI. CDR3 bases: TGTGCCAGCAGTTACCACGGAGGGGAGGAGACCCAGTACTTC. Its translation: CASSYHGGEETQYF.

Turning to this clone: This CDR3 is also generated by other DNA sequences in the sample. This chain joins TRBV14 and TRBJ2-3; D unclear. V dropped 2 bases and J dropped 7 bases, with 4 bases sitting between them. The CDR3 sequence is 11 residues long. Germline V CDR1 and CDR2: SGHDN, FVKESK. The CDR3 DNA follows: TGTGCCAGCAGCCAAACTAATACGCAGTATTTT. This gives the protein CASSQTNTQYF.

This chain joins TRBV18 and TRBJ1-1; 9 bases are a match to TRBD1. The CDR3 is 12 residues long. Germline V CDR1 and CDR2: KGHSH, LQKENI. J was trimmed by 11 bases and V by 5 bases; bases with no gene match: 6. The CDR3, as DNA: TGTGCCAGCTCAACCGGGACAGGGTTGGCTTTCTTT. It encodes CASSTGTGLAFF.

This rearrangement joins TRBV24-1 to TRBJ1-2, with 8 bases matching TRBD1. The CDR3 consists of 15 residues. V lost 3 bases and J lost 4; bases outside the gene matches: 6. Germline CDR1 is KGHDR and CDR2 is SFDVKD. In DNA form, the CDR3 reads TGTGCCACCAGTGATCCCGGACAGGGATTCTATGGCTACACCTTC. Translated, it gives CATSDPGQGFYGYTF.

V gene TRBV23-1 combines with J gene TRBJ1-5; perhaps TRBD1 as D (5 bases). TRBV23-1 is an ORF, and what it does is uncertain. The V and J ends lost 8 bases and 1 base respectively, with 9 bases between them. The CDR3 is 13 amino acids. CDR3 coding DNA: TGCGCCAGCCCGACAGTCAGCAATCAGCCCCAGCATTTT. Amino acid sequence: CASPTVSNQPQHF.

The chain carries TRBV7-2 and TRBJ1-2; 11 nucleotides match TRBD1. J gave up 0 bases and V 2 bases, and 8 bases lay outside the gene matches. Germline lookup yields CDR1 SGHTA and CDR2 FQGNSA. There are 18 residues in the CDR3. The CDR3 DNA is TGTGCCAGCAGCTTAACCCGGGACAGGGGGTCATCTAACTATGGCTACACCTTC. It encodes CASSLTRDRGSSNYGYTF.

The chain carries TRBV30 and TRBJ1-2; weak D call: TRBD1 (5 bases). The CDR3 spans 15 residues. CDR1 and CDR2 (germline): GTSNPN, SVGIG (reference sequence). V lost 7 bases and J lost 0, with 18 bases in between. The CDR3 loop reads CALTRRGEANYGYTF. For the CDR3, the DNA is TGTGCCTTAACCCGGCGGGGGGAAGCTAACTATGGCTACACCTTC.

The chain is built from TRBV29-1 and TRBJ2-7; D unresolved. V was pared by 7 bases and J by 2 bases, with 12 bases between. CDR1 and CDR2 from the germline V gene are SQVTM and ANQGSEA. This CDR3 is built from 12 residues. CDR3 sequence (DNA): TGCAGCGCTACCCGCTCTACCTACGAGCAGTACTTC. It yields the protein CSATRSTYEQYF.

V and J are TRBV7-8 and TRBJ1-2; D uncertain. V dropped 5 bases and J dropped 4 bases, with 8 bases sitting between them. This CDR3 contains 12 residues. Germline lookup yields CDR1 SGHVS and CDR2 FQNEAQ. The chain's CDR3 is CASSLDFYGYTF. DNA of the CDR3: TGTGCCAGCAGCCTCGACTTCTATGGCTACACCTTC. Complete variable domain (other parts from reference TRBV7-8 and TRBJ1-2): GAGVSQSPRYKVAKRGQDVALRCDPISGHVSLFWYQQALGQGPEFLTYFQNEAQLDKSGLPSDRFFAERPEGSVSTLKIQRTQQEDSAVYLCASSLDFYGYTFGSGTRLTVV.

The gene calls are TRBV10-3 and TRBJ1-1; TRBD1 matches 8 bases. Germline loops: CDR1 ENHRY, CDR2 SYGVKD. CDR3 length equals 12 residues. The ends lost 5 bases at V and 9 bases at J; junction bases unmatched: 5. CDR3: CAISLDRGKAFF. CDR3 bases: TGTGCCATCAGTCTTGACAGGGGAAAAGCTTTCTTT.

This chain links TRBV3-1 (or the pseudogene TRBV3-2) with TRBJ2-1; 13 bases align to TRBD2. J was trimmed by 8 bases and V by 6 bases; bases with no gene match: 4. This CDR3 spans 14 amino acids. From germline, CDR1 is LGHDT and CDR2 YNNKEL (reference sequence). The CDR3 DNA is TGTGCCAGCAGGAGACTAGCGGGAGGCTATGAGCAGTTCTTC. It encodes CASRRLAGGYEQFF.

This sequence joins TRBV11-3 and TRBJ1-1; 7 bases align to TRBD1. The V gene's germline CDR1 is SGHNT and CDR2 YENEEA. The CDR3 sequence is 15 residues long. The J segment lost 4 bases and the V segment lost 4 bases, leaving 9 bases of the junction unmatched. CDR3 coding DNA: TGTGCCAGCAGCTCTCGAAGACAGGGACTCACTGAAGCTTTCTTT. It is translated as CASSSRRQGLTEAFF.

The J gene is TRBJ2-1, the V gene TRBV5-4, with 13 bases aligning to TRBD2. This CDR3 has 16 residues. Germline V CDR1 and CDR2: SGHNT, YYREEE (reference sequence). V trimming: 4 bases; J trimming: 9 bases; junction bases outside the gene matches: 10. The CDR3 nucleotides read TGTGCCAGCAGCCTAGGACTAGCGGGAGAATCGGGTGAGCAGTTCTTC. Its protein product is CASSLGLAGESGEQFF.

This chain connects TRBV2 to TRBJ1-5; 9 bases map to TRBD1. V trimming: 5 bases; J trimming: 4 bases; junction bases outside the gene matches: 6. The germline V gene has CDR1 SNHLY and CDR2 FYNNEI. This CDR3 spans 15 amino acids. The CDR3 bases are TGTGCCAGCAGTAGACAGGGGGGACCTAATCAGCCCCAGCATTTT. Protein product: CASSRQGGPNQPQHF.

J is TRBJ2-3 and V is TRBV27; 8 bases fit TRBD2. The CDR3 consists of 15 residues. After removal of 6 bases from V and 3 bases from J, the junction contained 8 bases not matched to a gene. Looked up from germline, CDR1 is MNHEY and CDR2 is SMNVEV (reference sequence). The CDR3 loop is CASRLSGDPTDTQYF. CDR3 DNA: TGTGCCAGCAGACTTAGCGGGGACCCGACAGATACGCAGTATTTT.

This chain uses TRBV2 with TRBJ2-7; TRBD1 is a possible D gene (6 bases). CDR1 is SNHLY, CDR2 FYNNEI, per germline. CDR3 length: 13 amino acids. Trimming took off 6 bases at V and 2 bases at J, with 11 bases between the two ends. The CDR3 region has the DNA TGTGCCAGCAGAGGCACAGGGACCTACGAGCAGTACTTC. It yields the protein CASRGTGTYEQYF.

This sequence joins TRBV2 and TRBJ2-3; 10 bases match TRBD1. Germline CDR1 SNHLY, CDR2 FYNNEI. The junction had 19 bases not matched to a gene; V was cut back by 6 bases and J by 1 base. CDR3 length equals 20 residues. The CDR3 loop reads CASRTRQGAIGRRGTDTQYF. The CDR3 DNA reads as TGTGCCAGCAGGACACGACAGGGGGCTATCGGACGAAGGGGCACAGATACGCAGTATTTT. The complete variable domain, with remaining parts taken from reference TRBV2 and TRBJ2-3, reads EPEVTQTPSHQVTQMGQEVILRCVPISNHLYFYWYRQILGQKVEFLVSFYNNEISEKSEIFDDQFSVERPDGSNFTLKIRSTKLEDSAMYFCASRTRQGAIGRRGTDTQYFGPGTRLTVL.